Listed below are T cell receptor beta chains from one sample, sequenced in a study of T cell changes during pregnancy in multiple sclerosis. This table comes from immunoSEQ multiplex PCR, and its TCRdb copy is limited to in-frame clones, with some not included. The profile covers roughly 50,000 clones, with around 92% appearing a single time and around 0.25% taken by the ten largest. The sequences come from CD4+ T cells from peripheral blood mononuclear cells, collected in the third trimester of pregnancy. All receptors come from a female donor with multiple sclerosis, enrolled in a pregnancy study. The CDR3 runs from the conserved cysteine through the conserved F or W. The D gene is left open where the match is weak. Only some rows state a clone size, as once, few, many or a class for expanded clones.

-,TRBV5-1,TRBJ1-2,-,TGCGCCAGCAGCTCCTCCAGGGGAGATGGCTACACCTTC,CASSSSRGDGYTF
-,TRBV7-9,TRBJ2-6,-,TGTGCCAGCAGCTTACACAGGGCCCCTGGGGCCAACGTCCTGACTTTC,CASSLHRAPGANVLTF
-,TRBV19,TRBJ1-5,-,TGTGCCAGTAGTATAGCGGGGTCGGAGCAGCCCCAGCATTTT,CASSIAGSEQPQHF
-,TRBV5-4,TRBJ1-2,-,TGTGCCAGCAGCTTGCCCTCCGGGACTAACTATGGCTACACCTTC,CASSLPSGTNYGYTF
-,TRBV30,TRBJ1-2,-,TGTGCCTGGGTGACAGGCTATGGCTACACCTTC,CAWVTGYGYTF
TRBD2,TRBV27,TRBJ2-7,once,TGTGCCAGCAGTCGCTCTTTAGCGGGTAACTCCTACGAGCAGTACTTC,CASSRSLAGNSYEQYF
TRBD2,TRBV5-1,TRBJ2-3,-,TGCGCCAGCAGAAAAAGCGGGAGCAGCACAGATACGCAGTATTTT,CASRKSGSSTDTQYF
TRBD1,TRBV10-3,TRBJ2-2,-,TGTGCCTCGACACCCGGGACAGCCTACACCGGGGAGCTGTTTTTT,CASTPGTAYTGELFF
TRBD2,TRBV5-1,TRBJ2-5,-,TGCGCCAGCAGCGGGACTAGCGGGCAAGAGACCCAGTACTTC,CASSGTSGQETQYF
TRBD1,TRBV5-4,TRBJ2-5,-,TGTGCCAGCAGCTCTCCGGGACAGGCCTTCCCGGCGGAGACCCAGTACTTC,CASSSPGQAFPAETQYF
TRBD2,TRBV6-5,TRBJ2-1,-,TGTGCCAGCAGTTACGGCCTAGCGGGAGGCAATGAGCAGTTCTTC,CASSYGLAGGNEQFF
TRBD2,TRBV2,TRBJ2-7,-,TGTGCCAGCAGTGTCAGCAGGGGACTAGCGGAGCCCTACGAGCAGTACTTC,CASSVSRGLAEPYEQYF
-,TRBV19,TRBJ1-2,-,TGTGCCAGTAGCAGAGGAGAGGGAAACTTAGGTGGCTACACCTTC,CASSRGEGNLGGYTF
TRBD2,TRBV19,TRBJ2-1,-,TGTGCCAGTAGTATAGATCGAGAGCGGGGGGGATCCTACAATGAGCAGTTCTTC,CASSIDRERGGSYNEQFF
TRBD1,TRBV6-1,TRBJ1-1,-,TGTGCCTGTAGACAGGGCAAGGGCACTGAAGCTTTCTTT,CACRQGKGTEAFF
TRBD2,TRBV5-1,TRBJ2-1,once,TGCGCCAGCAGCTTGTATAGCGGGATCGGGGCCAATGAGCAGTTCTTC,CASSLYSGIGANEQFF
-,TRBV5-4,TRBJ1-6,-,TGTGCCAGCAGCTTGGACGAGGGGGTCCATTCACCCCTCCACTTT,CASSLDEGVHSPLHF
-,TRBV19,TRBJ1-1,-,TGTGCCAGTAGTCAGGGCAGGAACACTGAAGCTTTCTTT,CASSQGRNTEAFF
TRBD2,TRBV19,TRBJ2-7,-,TGTGCCAGTAGTGACCTAGCGGGGGTTTACGAGCAGTACTTC,CASSDLAGVYEQYF
-,TRBV6-1,TRBJ2-7,-,TGTGCCAGCACCCACACACGGGACTCCTACGAGCAGTACTTC,CASTHTRDSYEQYF
-,TRBV28,TRBJ1-1,once,TGTGCCAGCAGTCTCCCGAACACTGAAGCTTTCTTT,CASSLPNTEAFF
TRBD2,TRBV6-1,TRBJ2-7,-,TGTGCCAGCAGTGCGTGGACTAGCGGGGGGGACGAGCAGTACTTC,CASSAWTSGGDEQYF
TRBD1,TRBV11-2,TRBJ2-7,-,TGTGCCAGCAGCTTGACCCCCCCAGGGGGCGGCAACTCCTACGAGCAGTACTTC,CASSLTPPGGGNSYEQYF
-,TRBV30,TRBJ2-4,-,TGTGCCTGGAGCCCTACAGTAGCCAAAAACATTCAGTACTTC,CAWSPTVAKNIQYF
-,TRBV7-2,TRBJ2-2,few,TGTGCCAGCAGCCTCCTTCCTAACACCGGGGAGCTGTTTTTT,CASSLLPNTGELFF
TRBD1,TRBV30,TRBJ2-3,once,TGTGCCTGGGACAGGGGGCAAGATACGCAGTATTTT,CAWDRGQDTQYF
-,TRBV5-1,TRBJ2-7,-,TGCGCCAGCAGCGCAATCGTCGGCAGGGTCTACGAGCAGTACTTC,CASSAIVGRVYEQYF
-,TRBV9,TRBJ2-3,-,TGTGCCAGCAGCGTAGATAGCGGCCCCCCCCTGGATACGCAGTATTTT,CASSVDSGPPLDTQYF
-,TRBV30,TRBJ2-7,-,TGTGCCTGGAATCAGCGGGCCTACGAGCAGTACTTC,CAWNQRAYEQYF
TRBD2,TRBV2,TRBJ2-1,-,TGTGCCAGCAGTGAAGGGCTAGCGGGACTTTACAATGAGCAGTTCTTC,CASSEGLAGLYNEQFF
-,TRBV19,TRBJ2-1,-,TGTGCCAGTAGTATAGCGGGGGTAGGGGCAAACAATGAGCAGTTCTTC,CASSIAGVGANNEQFF
-,TRBV29-1,TRBJ2-5,-,TGCAGCGGGCAAGGGGGACCCGGGGAGACCCAGTACTTC,CSGQGGPGETQYF
TRBD1,TRBV4-2,TRBJ1-5,-,TGTGCCAGCAGCCAAGTTCCGGGGGCAGGGGGGAATCAGCCCCAGCATTTT,CASSQVPGAGGNQPQHF
-,TRBV6-1,TRBJ2-2,-,TGTGCCAGCAGTGGCCCGAAGACAGGACTCTGGGACACCGGGGAGCTGTTTTTT,CASSGPKTGLWDTGELFF
TRBD2,TRBV5-1,TRBJ2-7,-,TGCGCCAGCAGAAGCGGGGGGCCCGGGGAGCAGTACTTC,CASRSGGPGEQYF
TRBD1,TRBV14,TRBJ2-7,once,TGTGCCAGCAGTCCCCAGGGGGTCTCGGACGAGCAGTACTTC,CASSPQGVSDEQYF
TRBD1,TRBV6-6,TRBJ1-2,-,TGTGCCAGCAGGGACCCCGGGACAGGCTCATCCTATGGCTACACCTTC,CASRDPGTGSSYGYTF
TRBD1,TRBV6-1,TRBJ1-3,once,TGTGCCACTCCAGGGGGCTCTGGAAACACCATATATTTT,CATPGGSGNTIYF
-,TRBV21-1,TRBJ2-2,-,TGTGCCAGCCGGGACTACCCGGGTGGGGGGGACGGGGAGCTGTTTTTT,CASRDYPGGGDGELFF
-,TRBV2,TRBJ2-7,once,TGTGCCAGCGTCCGCGGGCCGAACTCCTACGAGCAGTACTTC,CASVRGPNSYEQYF
TRBD1,TRBV30,TRBJ1-2,-,TGTGCCTGTCACCCGGGAGGGGGCGCCAACTATGGCTACACCTTC,CACHPGGGANYGYTF